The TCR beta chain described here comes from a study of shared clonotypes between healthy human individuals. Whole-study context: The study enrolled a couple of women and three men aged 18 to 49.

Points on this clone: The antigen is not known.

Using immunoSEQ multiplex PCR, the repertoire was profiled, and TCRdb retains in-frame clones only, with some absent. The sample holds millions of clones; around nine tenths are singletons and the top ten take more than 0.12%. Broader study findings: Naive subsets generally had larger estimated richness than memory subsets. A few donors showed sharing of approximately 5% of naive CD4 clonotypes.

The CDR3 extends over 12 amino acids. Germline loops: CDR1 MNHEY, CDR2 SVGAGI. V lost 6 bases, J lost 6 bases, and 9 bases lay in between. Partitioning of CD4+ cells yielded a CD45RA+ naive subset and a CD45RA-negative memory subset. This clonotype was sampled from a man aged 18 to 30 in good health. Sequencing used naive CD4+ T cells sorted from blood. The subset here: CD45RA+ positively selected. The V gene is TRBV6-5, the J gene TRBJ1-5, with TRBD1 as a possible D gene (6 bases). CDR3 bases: TGTGCCAGCAGAACACAGGGTCAGCCCCAGCATTTT. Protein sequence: CASRTQGQPQHF.